Below are 13 T cell receptor beta chains sequenced from a single sample in a study of T cell clonality in common variable immunodeficiency. Study-level findings and limits: Fewer deletions and N-nucleotide insertions were reportedly seen in common variable immunodeficiency TCR beta sequences.

Assay used: immunoSEQ multiplex PCR; TCRdb lists only in-frame clones, some missing. Singletons are absent from the sample, which has under 35,000 clones. For these receptors, no antigen is known. The sample consisted of peripheral blood mononuclear cells. These receptor sequences come from a human donor with common variable immunodeficiency.

Concerning this clone itself: The read terminates 3 residues ahead of where the CDR3 ends, so the germline J gene completes it. The chain couples TRBV19 to TRBJ2-7; perhaps TRBD2 as D (6 bases). In germline, CDR1 is LNHDA, CDR2 SQIVND (reference sequence). The CDR3 is made up of 13 amino acids. The germline V and J ends were trimmed by 4 bases and 2 bases, with 9 bases remaining between them. CDR3 protein: CASSSGLPYEQYF. CDR3 DNA (partial): TGTGCCAGTAGTAGCGGACTACCCTACGAG.

This clone was seen repeatedly, ten times or more. The CDR3 end is not reached by the read, which stops 3 residues before it; the germline J gene fills it in. V and J are TRBV7-3 and TRBJ2-2, with D possibly matching TRBD1 (5 bases). Trimming pared 0 bases from V and 2 bases from J, leaving 13 bases between. Germline V gene lookup returns CDR1 SGHTA and CDR2 FQGTGA. The CDR3 covers 17 residues. The CDR3 reads CASSLTISGFNTGELFF. The covered CDR3 bases are TGTGCCAGCAGCTTAACGATCTCAGGGTTTAACACCGGGGAG.

This clone was seen repeatedly, ten times or more. The DNA read from the CDR3 is TGTGCCAGCAGCCCCGGACAGGGTCGGGACTATGGC. It encodes CASSPGQGRDYG. The entire CDR3 sequence reads CASSPGQGRDYGYTF. The chain employs TRBV7-2 and TRBJ1-2, with TRBD1 matching 8 bases. Read coverage stops 3 residues before the CDR3 terminus; the germline J gene supplies the remainder. This CDR3 has 15 residues. The V gene's germline CDR1 is SGHTA and CDR2 FQGNSA. The junction had 8 bases not matched to a gene; V was cut back by 5 bases and J by 3 bases.

The CDR3 bases that were read are TGTGCCAGCTCTCGGGGGGGTCGGGCTAATGAAAAA. Translated, it gives CASSRGGRANEK. The whole CDR3 protein reads CASSRGGRANEKLFF. This chain connects TRBV6-2 or TRBV6-3 to TRBJ1-4; D may be TRBD1 (5 bases). The read ends 3 residues shy of where the CDR3 ends; the end is completed using the germline J gene. The length of the CDR3 is 15 residues. The germline CDR1 and CDR2 sequences are MNHEY and SVGEGT. V lost 8 bases and J lost 3, with 16 bases in between.

There are many counts of this clone. With the read ending 3 residues before the CDR3 end, the germline J gene is used to fill in that end. The chain couples TRBV11-2 to TRBJ1-2, with 7 bases aligning to TRBD1. Germline V CDR1 and CDR2: SGHAT, FQNNGV. This CDR3 is built from 13 residues. The junction had 4 bases not matched to a gene; V was cut back by 5 bases and J by 4 bases. CDR3 DNA, as far as it was read: TGTGCCAGCAGCCAGGGGGGCGGCTATGGC. Residues: CASSQGGGYG. In full, the CDR3 is CASSQGGGYGYTF.

In the case of this clone: From the germline J gene comes the end of the CDR3, since the read stops 3 residues before it. V usage is TRBV20-1 and J usage is TRBJ2-1; 9 positions agree with TRBD1. Germline lookup yields CDR1 DFQATT and CDR2 SNEGSKA (reference sequence). The junction had 4 bases not matched to a gene; V was cut back by 6 bases and J by 7 bases. There are 12 residues in the CDR3. Here the CDR3 reads CSAPTGGNEQFF. CDR3 DNA, as far as it was read: TGCAGTGCCCCGACAGGGGGGAATGAG.

Points on this clone: With the read ending 3 residues before the CDR3 end, the germline J gene is used to fill in that end. The rearrangement links TRBV18 to TRBJ1-6; 10 bases are shared with TRBD1. The CDR3 extends over 14 amino acids. The germline CDR1 and CDR2 sequences are KGHSH and LQKENI. V was clipped by 2 bases and J by 10 bases; unmatched bases: 2. The sequenced CDR3 bases are TGTGCCAGCTCACCAGGGACAGGGGAATCACCC. It codes for CASSPGTGESP. In full, the CDR3 is CASSPGTGESPLHF.

This clone was detected many times. The chain's CDR3 is CSARDSGAGQPQHF. CDR3 DNA, as far as it was read: TGCAGTGCTAGAGATAGCGGCGCGGGTCAGCCC. The rearrangement joins TRBV20-1 to TRBJ1-5; no clear D. The CDR3 is cut off 3 residues early in the read; its end comes from the germline J gene. The CDR3 totals 14 residues. Germline-derived CDR1 and CDR2 are DFQATT and SNEGSKA (reference sequence). The V end lost 0 bases, the J end lost 6 bases, and 12 bases lay between the germline ends.

The sample holds a few counts of this clone. The sequence runs out 3 residues before the end of the CDR3; the remainder is reconstructed from the germline J gene. The chain joins TRBV19 to TRBJ1-3; TRBD1 is a possible D gene (5 bases). Germline V lookup: CDR1 LNHDA, CDR2 SQIVND (reference sequence). The CDR3 length is 18 residues. Between the trimmed V and J ends, which lost 3 bases and 0 bases, there was a span of 18 bases. CDR3 protein: CASSIGQGRKSSGNTIYF. CDR3 bases read: TGTGCCAGTAGTATTGGGCAGGGTAGAAAAAGCTCTGGAAACACC.

As concerns this clone: The CDR3 end is not reached by the read, which stops 3 residues before it; the germline J gene fills it in. This chain links TRBV19 with TRBJ1-1; tentatively, D is TRBD1 (5 bases). This CDR3 contains 15 residues. Germline V gives CDR1 LNHDA, CDR2 SQIVND (reference sequence). The germline V and J ends were trimmed by 2 bases and 4 bases, with 14 bases remaining between them. CDR3 DNA (partial): TGTGCCAGTAGTATATCTGCGGGGGAGAGCACTGAA. This translates into CASSISAGESTE. The whole CDR3 reads CASSISAGESTEAFF.

At least ten counts were recorded for this clone. Read coverage stops 3 residues before the CDR3 terminus; the germline J gene supplies the remainder. The V and J genes are TRBV19 and TRBJ2-3, with 7 bases that match TRBD1. This CDR3 contains 14 residues. The V gene's germline CDR1 is LNHDA and CDR2 SQIVND (reference sequence). The junction had 3 bases not matched to a gene; V was cut back by 6 bases and J by 0 bases. Partial CDR3 DNA: TGTGCCAGTAGGACAGGGCCTAGCACAGATACG. This sequence encodes CASRTGPSTDT. The whole CDR3 sequence is CASRTGPSTDTQYF.

This clone was detected only a few times. The CDR3 region is CASSLMQGAGNTIYF. CDR3 DNA, as far as it was read: TGTGCCAGCAGCTTAATGCAGGGGGCTGGAAACACC. The chain has TRBV7-9 and TRBJ1-3; 7 bases are shared with TRBD1. The CDR3 extends 3 residues past the end of the read, so its final part is completed from the germline J gene. The germline V gene has CDR1 SEHNR and CDR2 FQNEAQ (reference sequence). J was trimmed by 2 bases and V by 2 bases; bases with no gene match: 3. The CDR3 is made up of 15 amino acids.

The table lists this clone with a few counts. The read gets to within 3 residues of the CDR3 end, and the germline J gene fills in the rest. The genes are TRBV19 and TRBJ1-2, with D perhaps TRBD1 (6 bases). Trimming pared 5 bases from V and 4 bases from J, leaving 14 bases between. CDR3 length equals 14 residues. Germline CDR1 LNHDA, CDR2 SQIVND (reference sequence). Partial CDR3 DNA: TGTGCCAGTAGTGCGGCGGTACAGGGCTATGGC. Translated, it gives CASSAAVQGYG. The CDR3, in full, reads CASSAAVQGYGYTF. Looking up the rest from reference TRBV19 and TRBJ1-2 gives the full variable domain: DGGITQSPKYLFRKEGQNVTLSCEQNLNHDAMYWYRQDPGQGLRLIYYSQIVNDFQKGDIAEGYSVSREKKESFPLTVTSAQKNPTAFYLCASSAAVQGYGYTFGSGTRLTVV.